This entry lists 23 T cell receptor beta chains sequenced from one sample in a study of T cell responses to AZD1222 COVID-19 vaccine. Clones were sequenced by immunoSEQ multiplex PCR, and TCRdb holds only the in-frame ones, with some missing. This sample carries 75,000 to 90,000 clones, around 90% of them seen once, and the ten largest clones take approximately 4.5%. This sample comprised peripheral blood, obtained 28 days after the second AZD1222 dose. Receptor source: an adult who received the AZD1222 COVID-19 vaccine.

This clone was counted a single time. The chain is built from TRBV21-1 and TRBJ1-3; the tabulated D call, TRBD1, remains unverified against the DNA. TRBV21-1 is termed a pseudogene. This CDR3 comprises 16 residues. The DNA of the CDR3 is TGTGCCAGCAGCCCAAAAAGACAGCGCTCTGGAAACACCATATATTTT. This codes for CASSPKRQRSGNTIYF.

In DNA, the CDR3 is TGCGCCAGCAGCTTAAACCCCGGGACTGAAGCCAAAAACATTCAGTACTTC. Its protein product is CASSLNPGTEAKNIQYF. The V and J genes are TRBV5-1 and TRBJ2-4; possibly TRBD2 for D (6 bases). V was shortened by 2 bases and J by 0 bases, with 15 bases between the two germline ends. The CDR3 loop spans 17 amino acids. From germline, CDR1 is SGHRS and CDR2 YFSETQ.

This clone appeared a single time. The chain employs TRBV10-3 and TRBJ2-2; 8 nucleotides line up with TRBD1. Germline V lookup: CDR1 ENHRY, CDR2 SYGVKD. The V segment lost 10 bases and the J segment 1 base; nucleotides outside the gene matches: 2. This CDR3 has 13 residues. The DNA of the CDR3 is TGTGCCACCGGGACAGGGAACACCGGGGAGCTGTTTTTT. This sequence encodes CATGTGNTGELFF.

The chain carries TRBV28 and TRBJ2-3; D may match TRBD1 or TRBD2 (5 bases each). V dropped 6 bases and J dropped 1 base, with 8 bases sitting between them. Germline V CDR1 and CDR2: MDHEN, SYDVKM. This CDR3 has 13 residues. CDR3: CASSLGRTDTQYF. DNA for the CDR3: TGTGCCAGCAGCCTGGGACGCACAGATACGCAGTATTTT. Using reference TRBV28 and TRBJ2-3 for the parts outside the CDR3, the full variable domain is DVKVTQSSRYLVKRTGEKVFLECVQDMDHENMFWYRQDPGLGLRLIYFSYDVKMKEKGDIPEGYSVSREKKERFSLILESASTNQTSMYLCASSLGRTDTQYFGPGTRLTVL.

This clone was counted between two and nine times. This chain links TRBV7-9 with TRBJ2-2, with TRBD2 matching over 12 bases. This CDR3 comprises 19 residues. V shed 1 base, J shed 2 bases, and the junction held 8 bases outside the gene matches. CDR1 and CDR2 from the germline V gene are SEHNR and FQNEAQ (reference sequence). CDR3 sequence (DNA): TGTGCCAGCAGCTTAGGGACTAGCGGGGTATCCCGTAACACCGGGGAGCTGTTTTTT. Translation gives CASSLGTSGVSRNTGELFF.

The chain combines TRBV3-1 (or the pseudogene TRBV3-2) with TRBJ2-2, with 14 bases lining up with TRBD2. CDR1 is LGHDT and CDR2 is YNNKEL in the germline V gene (reference sequence). This CDR3 contains 17 residues. Trimming took 7 bases from V and 7 from J; bases not matched to a gene: 11. The CDR3 DNA follows: TGTGCCAGCAACCTACAGGGACTAGCGGGAGAGGGCGGGGAGCTGTTTTTT. Translation: CASNLQGLAGEGGELFF.

The chain combines TRBV30 with TRBJ1-2; D is unresolved. Germline V lookup: CDR1 GTSNPN, CDR2 SVGIG (reference sequence). V was cut by 7 bases and J by 1 base, with 22 bases left in between. This CDR3 has 16 amino acids. The CDR3 DNA follows: TGTGCCTCCAGTGCGCGGGCCTTCCCCTTTAACTATGGCTACACCTTC. Translation gives CASSARAFPFNYGYTF.

The chain couples TRBV25-1 to TRBJ2-7; D is perhaps TRBD2 (6 bases). Between the trimmed V and J ends, which lost 3 bases and 6 bases, there was a span of 18 bases. Germline V gives CDR1 MGHDK, CDR2 SYGVNS. The CDR3 extends over 15 amino acids. CDR3 in amino acids: CASSDVGSFDLEQYF. For the CDR3, the DNA is TGTGCCAGCAGTGATGTCGGGAGTTTCGATCTCGAGCAGTACTTC.

J is TRBJ2-2 and V is TRBV25-1, with 8 positions matching TRBD1. Germline assignment: CDR1 MGHDK and CDR2 SYGVNS. CDR3 length equals 16 residues. J gave up 3 bases and V 2 bases, and 5 bases lay outside the gene matches. DNA of the CDR3: TGTGCCAGCAGTGAAGGGGGCAGGGGGCACACCGGGGAGCTGTTTTTT. Residues: CASSEGGRGHTGELFF. The entire variable domain, with the rest obtained from reference TRBV25-1 and TRBJ2-2, is as follows: EADIYQTPRYLVIGTGKKITLECSQTMGHDKMYWYQQDPGMELHLIHYSYGVNSTEKGDLSSESTVSRIRTEHFPLTLESARPSHTSQYLCASSEGGRGHTGELFFGEGSRLTVL.

The chain links TRBV6-5 to TRBJ1-2; TRBD1 might be the D (5 bases). The CDR3 contains 14 residues. The V end was cut by 7 bases, the J end by 5 bases, with 17 bases between. The V gene's germline CDR1 is MNHEY and CDR2 SVGAGI. As DNA, the CDR3 is TGTGCCAGCAACCCGGGGCCAGAAATTTATGGCTACACCTTC. This translates into CASNPGPEIYGYTF.

The genes are TRBV18 and TRBJ1-1, with unresolved D. CDR1 is KGHSH, CDR2 LQKENI, per germline. Trimming took 1 base from V and 7 from J, leaving 7 bases between them. The CDR3 runs 12 residues. The DNA of the CDR3 is TGTGCCAGCTCACCACAGGCCCTTGAAGCTTTCTTT. Translated, it gives CASSPQALEAFF.

This clone occurred once. V usage is TRBV4-3 and J usage is TRBJ2-3, with 16 bases identical to TRBD2. CDR3 size: 17 residues. CDR1 LGHNA and CDR2 YSLEER come from the germline V gene. The V gene end was trimmed by 0 bases and the J gene end by 6 bases; junction bases not matched to a gene: 3. The CDR3, as DNA: TGCGCCAGCAGCCAAGAAGGGACTAGCGGGAGGGGGGATACGCAGTATTTT. It is translated as CASSQEGTSGRGDTQYF.

The J gene is TRBJ1-2, the V gene TRBV4-3; 9 bases line up with TRBD1. V was pared by 1 base and J by 4 bases, with 1 base of the junction left unmatched. Per the germline V gene, CDR1 is LGHNA and CDR2 is YSLEER. The CDR3 is made up of 14 amino acids. Here the CDR3 reads CASSQVDRGYGYTF. The DNA of the CDR3 is TGCGCCAGCAGCCAAGTGGACAGGGGCTATGGCTACACCTTC.

The chain links TRBV29-1 to TRBJ2-5; 7 positions agree with TRBD1. The germline V gene encodes CDR1 SQVTM and CDR2 ANQGSEA. V shed 5 bases and J 4 bases; nucleotides not matched to a gene: 7. The CDR3 totals 13 residues. The CDR3 sequence is CSVTGTDPETQYF. The DNA of the CDR3 is TGCAGCGTTACGGGGACAGACCCAGAGACCCAGTACTTC.

The chain is built from TRBV5-1 and TRBJ2-1; TRBD2 is a possible D gene (6 bases). Germline CDR1 and CDR2: SGHRS and YFSETQ. The V end lost 0 bases, the J end lost 7 bases, and 11 bases lay between the germline ends. This CDR3 has 14 residues. This CDR3 is CASSLVPGRNEQFF. Written as DNA, the CDR3 is TGCGCCAGCAGCTTGGTTCCAGGGAGGAATGAGCAGTTCTTC.

This sequence joins TRBV30 and TRBJ1-2; no clear D gene. The V gene's germline CDR1 is GTSNPN and CDR2 SVGIG (reference sequence). The CDR3 extends over 12 amino acids. Trimming removed 4 bases at V and 8 bases at J, with 14 bases between. CDR3 loop: CAWMQLLRGYTF. For the CDR3, the DNA is TGTGCCTGGATGCAGCTGCTGAGGGGCTACACCTTC.

This clone has a single count. The gene calls are TRBV5-1 and TRBJ1-2; D might be TRBD1 (6 bases). The CDR3 loop spans 16 amino acids. Germline assignment: CDR1 SGHRS and CDR2 YFSETQ. The V and J ends lost 4 bases and 8 bases respectively, with 24 bases between them. CDR3 loop: CASSPDVGQSGLGYTF. CDR3 DNA: TGCGCCAGCAGCCCGGACGTCGGACAGTCGGGCTTGGGCTACACCTTC.

The chain carries TRBV28 and TRBJ2-1; D unclear. The germline V gene has CDR1 MDHEN and CDR2 SYDVKM. The CDR3 is made up of 12 amino acids. V was trimmed by 9 bases and J by 6 bases, leaving 12 bases between them. Here the CDR3 DNA reads TGTGCCAGGGGAATCGAGCCCAATGAGCAGTTCTTC. Encoded protein: CARGIEPNEQFF.

The rearrangement links TRBV10-3 to TRBJ2-7; TRBD1 agrees at 7 bases. After removal of 10 bases from V and 0 bases from J, the junction contained 6 bases not matched to a gene. Germline loops: CDR1 ENHRY, CDR2 SYGVKD. The CDR3 loop spans 13 amino acids. The chain's CDR3 is CASRDRSSYEQYF. The CDR3 DNA sequence: TGTGCCAGCCGGGACAGAAGCTCCTACGAGCAGTACTTC.

The chain links TRBV6-2 or TRBV6-3 to TRBJ2-7, with a possible D match to TRBD2 (6 bases). CDR3 size: 18 residues. From germline, CDR1 is MNHEY and CDR2 SVGEGT. Trimming took off 0 bases at V and 3 bases at J, with 21 bases between the two ends. The CDR3, as DNA: TGTGCCAGCAGTTACTCGATGGACCCCGGGGACTTTAACTACGAGCAGTACTTC. Residues: CASSYSMDPGDFNYEQYF.

The rearrangement uses TRBV2 and TRBJ1-1, with a possible D match to TRBD1 (5 bases). CDR3 length: 18 residues. V was cut by 4 bases and J by 1 base, with 22 bases left in between. Germline V gene lookup returns CDR1 SNHLY and CDR2 FYNNEI. This CDR3 is CASSVLRMGPLRNTEAFF. The CDR3 DNA sequence: TGTGCCAGCAGTGTACTCCGGATGGGGCCACTCCGGAACACTGAAGCTTTCTTT.

This clone was picked up one time. V usage is TRBV7-9 and J usage is TRBJ2-1, with no clear D. Germline CDR1 and CDR2: SEHNR and FQNEAQ (reference sequence). This CDR3 is built from 10 residues. V dropped 6 bases and J dropped 6 bases, with 3 bases sitting between them. CDR3 residues: CASSANEQFF. CDR3 in DNA: TGTGCCAGCAGTGCCAATGAGCAGTTCTTC. The variable domain in full, with the rest retrieved from reference TRBV7-9 and TRBJ2-1, is DTGVSQNPRHKITKRGQNVTFRCDPISEHNRLYWYRQTLGQGPEFLTYFQNEAQLEKSRLLSDRFSAERPKGSFSTLEIQRTEQGDSAMYLCASSANEQFFGPGTRLTVL.

The rearrangement joins TRBV18 to TRBJ2-3; D gene ambiguous. CDR1 KGHSH and CDR2 LQKENI come from the germline V gene. The V gene lost 3 bases and the J gene lost 0 bases, with 4 bases spanning the gap. There are 13 residues in the CDR3. CDR3 nucleotide sequence: TGTGCCAGCTCACCCTCTAGCACAGATACGCAGTATTTT. Protein product: CASSPSSTDTQYF.